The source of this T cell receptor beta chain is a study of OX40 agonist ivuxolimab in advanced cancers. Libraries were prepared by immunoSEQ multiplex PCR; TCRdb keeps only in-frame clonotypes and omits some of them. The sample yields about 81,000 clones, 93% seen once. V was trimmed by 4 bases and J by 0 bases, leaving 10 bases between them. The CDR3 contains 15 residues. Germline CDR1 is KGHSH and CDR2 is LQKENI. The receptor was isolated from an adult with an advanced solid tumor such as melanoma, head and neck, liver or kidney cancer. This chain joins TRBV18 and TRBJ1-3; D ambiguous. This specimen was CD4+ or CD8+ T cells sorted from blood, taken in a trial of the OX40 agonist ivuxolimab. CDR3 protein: CASSRAPFSGNTIYF. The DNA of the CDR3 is TGTGCCAGCTCACGGGCCCCTTTCTCTGGAAACACCATATATTTT.